This T cell receptor beta chain is from a study of T cell responses to AZD1222 COVID-19 vaccine. Investigators merged groups given second doses at roughly 4 or roughly 12 weeks. TCRdb's table, derived via immunoSEQ multiplex PCR, lists solely in-frame clones and lacks some. The sample has tens of thousands of clones; about four fifths are singletons. Here the sequenced sample was peripheral blood, taken 28 days after the second AZD1222 dose. This clonotype was sampled from an adult who received the AZD1222 COVID-19 vaccine.

The CDR3 nucleotides read TGTGCCAGCAGCTTAGGGCCTTCTCCCTCCAATGAGCAGTTCTTC. It yields the protein CASSLGPSPSNEQFF. The chain is built from TRBV5-6 and TRBJ2-1; D is uncertain. The germline V gene has CDR1 SGHDT and CDR2 YYEEEE. This CDR3 has 15 residues. The V end was cut by 2 bases, the J end by 6 bases, with 15 bases between.